The rows below give T cell receptor beta chains drawn from one sample of a study of blood T cell repertoires in COVID-19. The method was immunoSEQ multiplex PCR; TCRdb's version includes in-frame clones alone and lacks a portion of them. The sample consists of 250,000 or so clones, around 80% of them appearing once. Sequences were obtained from peripheral blood. All receptors derive from a woman younger than 35 with acute or convalescent COVID-19. The conserved cysteine and the conserved F or W are not part of the CDR3 here.

v_call cdr3_aa
TRBV5-1 ASSLGQLTYNEQF
TRBV6-4 ASSDSAGLAGANTGELF
TRBV3-1/TRBV3-2 ASRTSGRREQY
TRBV19 ACKPGQRLANYGYT
TRBV10-2 ASSPGFTGSYGYT
TRBV4-3 ASSQGAGGPWNEQF
TRBV7-2 ASSLGPVGGEQF
TRBV5-4 ASSFGQGGPLPTDTQY
TRBV5-1 ASRAPQGGNGYT
TRBV27 ASSLTGGHEQY
TRBV4-3 ASSQDLGQGPYSNQPQH
TRBV28 ASGLGADYGYT